The source of this T cell receptor (beta chain) is a study of blood T cell repertoires in COVID-19. In the study overall: Sources were T cells, B-cell-depleted T cells, or PBMCs; the material itself was cDNA or gDNA.

Method: immunoSEQ multiplex PCR; TCRdb's copy keeps in-frame clones and lacks some. The table lists under 200,000 clones, 82% of them singletons. Ten or more counts support this clone. The trim removed 4 bases at V and 8 bases at J, leaving 12 bases unmatched. Germline V lookup: CDR1 KGHDR, CDR2 SFDVKD. The CDR3 consists of 16 residues. The chain combines TRBV24-1 with TRBJ1-2; 10 bases map to TRBD1. Input material: peripheral blood. This TCR came from a woman between 55 and 75 years old with COVID-19, enrolled during active disease. The CDR3: CATSEDGTGEMRGYTF. Written as DNA, the CDR3 is TGTGCCACCAGTGAGGATGGGACAGGGGAGATGCGGGGCTACACCTTC.